Listed here are 10 T cell receptor beta chains from one sample, sequenced in a study of cytomegalovirus exposure and HLA in healthy donors (dated by TCRdb to about 2017). The protocol used for the library was the immunoSEQ multiplex PCR assay. For the multiplex PCR, a mixture combining 60 forward primers for TCR Vbeta segments and 13 reverse primers for TCR Jbeta segments was used. TCRdb mirrors the immuneACCESS table, restricted to in-frame sequences. Some clones are absent from its copies; in checked studies, under half trace to an unresolved V gene, and the reason for the others is unknown. The sample includes over 150,000 clones, with 75% observed a single time. The ten largest clonotypes hold around 4.7% of the sample. Input material: PBMCs. These receptors were taken from a male donor in good health and CMV-seronegative.

This clone was detected only a few times. The chain is built from TRBV15 and TRBJ2-7; D might be TRBD2 (5 bases). CDR3 length: 13 residues. Germline V gene lookup returns CDR1 LNHNV and CDR2 YYDKDF (reference sequence). V was clipped by 8 bases and J by 4 bases, with 15 bases between them. CDR3 DNA: TGTGCCACCCGCCGACCGGGGTCGTACGAGCAGTACTTC. Amino acids: CATRRPGSYEQYF.

This clone was seen a few times. The chain employs TRBV7-9 and TRBJ1-1; D unresolved. Germline CDR1 is SEHNR and CDR2 is FQNEAQ (reference sequence). Trimming pared 4 bases from V and 7 bases from J, leaving 10 bases between. This CDR3 has 12 residues. DNA of the CDR3: TGTGCCAGCAGCTCGTCGGGAGATGAAGCTTTCTTT. Protein product: CASSSSGDEAFF.

The J gene is TRBJ2-2, the V gene TRBV5-1; 8 nucleotides line up with TRBD2. CDR1 and CDR2 from the germline V gene are SGHRS and YFSETQ. The V and J ends lost 7 bases and 1 base, in that order; junction bases with no gene match: 9. The CDR3 totals 16 residues. The CDR3 nucleotides read TGCGCCAGCCAACCAACAAGCGGGGGGAACACCGGGGAGCTGTTTTTT. Translated: CASQPTSGGNTGELFF.

This chain connects TRBV6-5 to TRBJ1-2, with D possibly being TRBD1 (5 bases). Per germline, CDR1 MNHEY and CDR2 SVGAGI. Trimming removed 1 base at V and 6 bases at J, with 12 bases between. The CDR3 extends over 14 amino acids. The DNA for the CDR3 is TGTGCCAGCAGTTACTTCGGGGGTCCGAATGGCTACACCTTC. Protein product: CASSYFGGPNGYTF.

The chain carries TRBV21-1 and TRBJ1-2; TRBD1 reflects the table's D call only, with no check against the DNA. TRBV21-1 is recorded as a pseudogene. The CDR3 sequence is 15 residues long. The CDR3 nucleotides are TGTGCCAGCAGCGACTGCAGGGACAGGGGAAGTTGCTACACCTTC. Translation: CASSDCRDRGSCYTF.

The J gene is TRBJ2-5, the V gene TRBV7-9; a weak D match, TRBD1 (6 bases). The CDR3 contains 14 residues. V lost 5 bases and J lost 5, with 15 bases in between. Germline V CDR1 and CDR2: SEHNR, FQNEAQ (reference sequence). The CDR3 here is CASSVPAGAETQYF. In nucleotides, the CDR3 is TGTGCCAGCAGCGTCCCAGCAGGGGCCGAGACCCAGTACTTC. The full variable domain, its missing parts supplied by reference TRBV7-9 and TRBJ2-5, is DTGVSQNPRHKITKRGQNVTFRCDPISEHNRLYWYRQTLGQGPEFLTYFQNEAQLEKSRLLSDRFSAERPKGSFSTLEIQRTEQGDSAMYLCASSVPAGAETQYFGPGTRLLVL.

The chain employs TRBV19 and TRBJ1-5; weak D call: TRBD1 (5 bases). CDR1 and CDR2 (germline): LNHDA, SQIVND (reference sequence). The CDR3 sequence is 16 residues long. The V and J ends lost 2 bases and 3 bases respectively, with 14 bases between them. CDR3 protein: CASSIKLGDHNQPQHF. As DNA, the CDR3 is TGTGCCAGTAGTATAAAGTTAGGGGATCACAATCAGCCCCAGCATTTT. The complete variable domain, with remaining parts taken from reference TRBV19 and TRBJ1-5, reads DGGITQSPKYLFRKEGQNVTLSCEQNLNHDAMYWYRQDPGQGLRLIYYSQIVNDFQKGDIAEGYSVSREKKESFPLTVTSAQKNPTAFYLCASSIKLGDHNQPQHFGDGTRLSIL.

This chain connects TRBV5-4 to TRBJ2-3, with 11 bases identical to TRBD2. The V gene end was trimmed by 2 bases and the J gene end by 2 bases; junction bases not matched to a gene: 7. Germline CDR1 SGHNT, CDR2 YYREEE (reference sequence). The CDR3 runs to 17 residues. This CDR3 reads CASSLRLAGGSTDTQYF. The DNA of the CDR3 is TGTGCCAGCAGCTTAAGGCTAGCGGGAGGATCCACAGATACGCAGTATTTT.

This clone was picked up one time. V and J are TRBV2 and TRBJ2-1; D is uncertain. Trimming removed 4 bases at V and 2 bases at J, with 12 bases between. CDR1 SNHLY and CDR2 FYNNEI come from the germline V gene. This CDR3 is 15 amino acids long. CDR3 sequence (DNA): TGTGCCAGCAGTGGATGGAGCTTCACCTACAATGAGCAGTTCTTC. Protein sequence: CASSGWSFTYNEQFF. The entire variable domain, with the rest obtained from reference TRBV2 and TRBJ2-1, is as follows: EPEVTQTPSHQVTQMGQEVILRCVPISNHLYFYWYRQILGQKVEFLVSFYNNEISEKSEIFDDQFSVERPDGSNFTLKIRSTKLEDSAMYFCASSGWSFTYNEQFFGPGTRLTVL.

As to this clone: This sample includes further DNA sequences coding for the same CDR3. The chain employs TRBV5-1 and TRBJ2-3; D is undetermined. Germline-derived CDR1 and CDR2 are SGHRS and YFSETQ. The CDR3 length is 12 residues. V was cut by 0 bases and J by 6 bases, with 5 bases left in between. The CDR3 is CASSLALDTQYF. The CDR3 DNA follows: TGCGCCAGCAGCTTGGCCTTGGATACGCAGTATTTT.